The 10 T cell receptor beta chains given below trace back to one sample, sequenced in a study of shared clonotypes between healthy human individuals. Using immunoSEQ multiplex PCR, the repertoire was profiled, and TCRdb retains in-frame clones only, with some absent. The sample holds some 1.5 million clones; around 98% are singletons and the top ten take approximately 0.44%. Input material: naive CD4+ T cells sorted from blood. Regarding subset: CD45RA+ positively selected. These receptors originate from a man under 40 in good health.

This chain links TRBV10-2 with TRBJ2-7, with 10 bases lining up with TRBD2. The length of the CDR3 is 16 residues. Germline V lookup: CDR1 WSHSY, CDR2 SAAADI. With V trimmed by 6 bases and J by 6 bases, 14 bases remained unmatched. The CDR3 protein is CASSPEPGLAFFEQYF. CDR3 DNA sequence: TGCGCCAGCAGCCCAGAACCGGGACTAGCGTTTTTCGAGCAGTACTTC.

This rearrangement joins TRBV5-6 to TRBJ2-3; TRBD1 matches at 7 bases. The germline V gene has CDR1 SGHDT and CDR2 YYEEEE. This CDR3 has 15 amino acids. Trimming cost V 4 bases and J 6 bases; bases outside gene matches: 11. The CDR3 nucleotides read TGTGCCAGCAGCATCGGACAGGACTCAGGGGATACGCAGTATTTT. Translating gives CASSIGQDSGDTQYF.

The chain couples TRBV4-3 to TRBJ2-2, with 11 bases lining up with TRBD2. The junction had 15 bases not matched to a gene; V was cut back by 1 base and J by 8 bases. The CDR3 extends over 19 amino acids. Germline V gene data show CDR1 as LGHNA and CDR2 as YSLEER. CDR3 DNA sequence: TGCGCCAGCAGCCAAGTCCAAGGCTCAGGAACTAGCGGGAGAGGGGAGCTGTTTTTT. It yields the protein CASSQVQGSGTSGRGELFF.

The rearrangement links TRBV27 to TRBJ2-5, with unresolved D. Germline loops: CDR1 MNHEY, CDR2 SMNVEV (reference sequence). The V gene lost 6 bases and the J gene lost 1 base, with 12 bases spanning the gap. The CDR3 sequence is 14 residues long. CDR3 sequence reads: CASSFRLAQETQYF. DNA of the CDR3: TGTGCCAGCAGCTTCCGTCTGGCCCAAGAGACCCAGTACTTC.

This clone appeared once. The chain uses TRBV7-9 and TRBJ1-5; TRBD1 is a possible D gene (5 bases). V was cut by 3 bases and J by 3 bases, with 12 bases left in between. The CDR3 runs 15 residues. Germline assignment: CDR1 SEHNR and CDR2 FQNEAQ (reference sequence). The CDR3, as DNA: TGTGCCAGCAGCTTCGGAACAGGAAACAATCAGCCCCAGCATTTT. It translates to CASSFGTGNNQPQHF.

With regard to this clone: Other DNA sequences in this specimen translate into the identical CDR3. DNA of the CDR3: TGTGCCAGCAGTGAAGTCAGGAATCAGCCCCAGCATTTT. Translated, it gives CASSEVRNQPQHF. This chain connects TRBV6-1 to TRBJ1-5; D remains unclear. The CDR3 loop spans 13 amino acids. CDR1 and CDR2 from the germline V gene are MNHNS and SASEGT. Trimming cost V 1 base and J 4 bases, with 5 bases left between them.

This chain joins TRBV28 and TRBJ1-1; D call uncertain. Trimming cost V 5 bases and J 5 bases, with 9 bases left between them. The germline CDR1 and CDR2 sequences are MDHEN and SYDVKM. CDR3 size: 12 residues. CDR3 nucleotide sequence: TGTGCCAGCAGTGCACCGACGACTGAAGCTTTCTTT. Amino acids: CASSAPTTEAFF.

V usage is TRBV7-2 and J usage is TRBJ1-5; 7 nucleotides agree with TRBD1. CDR3 length: 15 amino acids. J gave up 4 bases and V 5 bases, and 8 bases lay outside the gene matches. Germline CDR1 is SGHTA and CDR2 is FQGNSA. In DNA, the CDR3 is TGTGCCAGCAGCACCGGGACAGCCAGGAATCAGCCCCAGCATTTT. It is translated as CASSTGTARNQPQHF.

The chain recombines TRBV7-9 with TRBJ1-2; 8 bases align to TRBD1. CDR3 length: 14 residues. Germline V CDR1 and CDR2: SEHNR, FQNEAQ (reference sequence). J gave up 3 bases and V 6 bases, and 6 bases lay outside the gene matches. DNA for the CDR3: TGTGCCAGCAGAACGACAGGGGATGACTATGGCTACACCTTC. Translated, it gives CASRTTGDDYGYTF.

V usage is TRBV19 and J usage is TRBJ2-5; possibly TRBD1 or TRBD2 for D (6 bases each). This CDR3 has 11 residues. The germline V gene has CDR1 LNHDA and CDR2 SQIVND (reference sequence). V lost 9 bases and J lost 9, with 14 bases in between. This chain's CDR3 is CASGTSGAQYF. The CDR3 region has the DNA TGTGCCAGCGGGACTTCAGGGGCCCAGTACTTC.